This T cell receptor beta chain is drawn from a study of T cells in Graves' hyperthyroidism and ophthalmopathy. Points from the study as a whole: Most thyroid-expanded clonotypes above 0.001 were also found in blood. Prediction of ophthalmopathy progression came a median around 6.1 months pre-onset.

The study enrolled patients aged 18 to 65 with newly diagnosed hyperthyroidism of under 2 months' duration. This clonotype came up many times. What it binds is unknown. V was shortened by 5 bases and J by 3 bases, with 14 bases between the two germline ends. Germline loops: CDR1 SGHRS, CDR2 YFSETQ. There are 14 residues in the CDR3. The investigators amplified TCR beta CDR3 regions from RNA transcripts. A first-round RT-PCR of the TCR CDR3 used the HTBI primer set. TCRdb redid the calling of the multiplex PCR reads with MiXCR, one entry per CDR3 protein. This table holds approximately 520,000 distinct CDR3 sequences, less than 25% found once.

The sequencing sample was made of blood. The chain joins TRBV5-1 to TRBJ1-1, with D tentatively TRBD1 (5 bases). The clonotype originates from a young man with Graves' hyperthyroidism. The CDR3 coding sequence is TGCGCCAGCAGTTTCCAAGGGGAGGACACTGAAGCTTTCTTT. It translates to CASSFQGEDTEAFF.